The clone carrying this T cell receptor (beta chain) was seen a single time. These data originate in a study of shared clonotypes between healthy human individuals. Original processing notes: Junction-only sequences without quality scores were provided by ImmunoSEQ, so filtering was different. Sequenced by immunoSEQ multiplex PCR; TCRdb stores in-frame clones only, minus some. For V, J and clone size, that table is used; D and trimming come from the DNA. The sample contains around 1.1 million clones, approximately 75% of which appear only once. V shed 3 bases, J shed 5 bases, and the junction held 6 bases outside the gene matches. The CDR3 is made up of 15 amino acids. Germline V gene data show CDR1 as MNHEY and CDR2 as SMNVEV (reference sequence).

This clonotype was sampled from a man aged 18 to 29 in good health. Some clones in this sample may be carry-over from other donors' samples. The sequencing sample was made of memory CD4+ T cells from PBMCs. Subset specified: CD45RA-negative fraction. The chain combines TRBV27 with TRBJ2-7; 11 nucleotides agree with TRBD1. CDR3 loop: CASSFQGQGGHEQYF. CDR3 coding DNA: TGTGCCAGCAGTTTCCAGGGACAGGGGGGCCACGAGCAGTACTTC.